This entry is about one TCR beta chain. This CDR3 contains 13 residues. Per germline, CDR1 GTSNPN and CDR2 SVGIG (reference sequence). The ends were cut back, 4 bases at V and 1 base at J, with 10 bases in the middle. This sample is drawn from a study of blood T cell repertoires in COVID-19. Overall study context: Collection of acute and convalescent COVID-19 samples took place in the United States, Italy and Spain. T cells, B-cell-depleted T cells, or PBMCs provided the cDNA or gDNA that served as material.

Recruits, aged roughly 18 to 90 years, lived in 24 US areas. In the study's own analysis: Amplification of reference gene primers provided the estimated nucleated cell counts. TCRdb's copy holds only in-frame clones and misses some; the assay was immunoSEQ multiplex PCR. Clone size and V and J calls were adopted from that table, with D and trimming inferred from the DNA. The data contain 150,000 to 250,000 clones, approximately 86% of them singletons. This chain uses TRBV30 with TRBJ1-1; D not resolved. This clonotype was sampled from a woman aged 30 to 39 who had recovered from COVID-19. The specimen was PBMCs or T cells enriched from blood (not recorded which). Here the CDR3 reads CAWKQGGNTEAFF. The CDR3 DNA reads TGTGCCTGGAAACAAGGAGGGAACACTGAAGCTTTCTTT.